This passage covers 3 T cell receptor beta chains from one sample sequenced in a study of identical twins. Each CDR3 protein gets one entry after TCRdb re-called the 5' RACE reads with MiXCR. The sample contains 350,000 to 600,000 distinct CDR3 sequences, approximately 15% of which appear only once. These data were likewise used in another study, on yellow fever vaccine responses in identical twins.

The source material was CD4+ T cells sorted from blood. Source of these receptors: a young woman in good health.

The V call is TRBV5-1, the J call TRBJ1-6; 9 positions match TRBD1. The trim removed 4 bases at V and 7 bases at J, leaving 9 bases unmatched. Germline CDR1 is SGHRS and CDR2 is YFSETQ. This CDR3 has 16 amino acids. DNA for the CDR3: TGCGCCAGCAGCCGTGAAGGGGACAGGGAAAATTCACCCCTCCACTTT. Amino acid sequence: CASSREGDRENSPLHF.

This rearrangement joins TRBV4-2 to TRBJ2-2, with D maybe TRBD1 (6 bases). This CDR3 region has 17 residues. Germline V lookup: CDR1 LGHNA, CDR2 YNFKEQ. Trimming stripped 1 base from V and 0 bases from J, with 12 bases between. The CDR3, as DNA: TGTGCCAGCAGCCAAGGTCCAGGGGTCGCGAACACCGGGGAGCTGTTTTTT. Its protein product is CASSQGPGVANTGELFF.

This clonotype was seen a few times. The gene calls are TRBV29-1 and TRBJ1-2; D unresolved. Germline V lookup: CDR1 SQVTM, CDR2 ANQGSEA. This CDR3 contains 9 residues. V dropped 8 bases and J dropped 8 bases, with 9 bases sitting between them. The CDR3 DNA is TGCAGCTTTATTTCCGGCTACACCTTC. Protein product: CSFISGYTF.